These 23 T cell receptor beta chains were all obtained from the same sample, sequenced in a study of metastatic and nonmetastatic thyroid tumors. MiXCR re-clonotyped the PCR reads for TCRdb. Of about 92,000 clones listed, under 15% were seen once; the top ten hold roughly 4%. Thyroid surgery was preceded by no treatment in any patient. The sequencing sample was made of blood. These receptors were obtained from a female donor with papillary thyroid cancer or a benign thyroid nodule (not recorded which). Some clones in this sample may be carry-over from other donors' samples.

As to this clone: This specimen includes other DNA sequences encoding the same CDR3. The rearrangement joins TRBV20-1 to TRBJ2-2, with 9 bases lining up with TRBD2. The trim removed 7 bases at V and 6 bases at J, leaving 15 bases unmatched. The CDR3 is 16 residues long. Germline assignment: CDR1 DFQATT and CDR2 SNEGSKA (reference sequence). The CDR3 here is CSDYPLAGLGAGELFF. CDR3 coding DNA: TGCAGTGACTACCCTCTAGCGGGGCTGGGGGCCGGGGAGCTGTTTTTT.

This clone was counted many times. Here the CDR3 reads CASSLGTGTSSTDTQYF. In DNA form, the CDR3 reads TGTGCCAGCAGTTTGGGGACCGGGACTTCTAGCACAGATACGCAGTATTTT. The chain recombines TRBV28 with TRBJ2-3, with D perhaps matching TRBD2 (6 bases). This CDR3 has 17 amino acids. V lost 3 bases, J lost 0 bases, and 16 bases lay in between. In germline, CDR1 is MDHEN, CDR2 SYDVKM. The full variable domain, with the rest looked up from reference TRBV28 and TRBJ2-3, is DVKVTQSSRYLVKRTGEKVFLECVQDMDHENMFWYRQDPGLGLRLIYFSYDVKMKEKGDIPEGYSVSREKKERFSLILESASTNQTSMYLCASSLGTGTSSTDTQYFGPGTRLTVL.

This clone has more than one count but fewer than ten. The chain is built from TRBV28 and TRBJ1-5; TRBD1 agrees at 8 bases. Germline-derived CDR1 and CDR2 are MDHEN and SYDVKM. J lost 0 bases, V lost 5 bases, and 6 bases had no gene match. This CDR3 is built from 16 residues. CDR3 amino acids: CASSVTGALSNQPQHF. CDR3 nucleotides: TGTGCCAGCAGTGTGACAGGGGCGCTTAGCAATCAGCCCCAGCATTTT.

In this sample, this clone turned up many times. The chain uses TRBV7-2 and TRBJ2-7; 7 positions match TRBD1. The CDR3 has 15 residues. The V and J ends lost 6 bases and 4 bases, in that order; junction bases with no gene match: 12. Germline-derived CDR1 and CDR2 are SGHTA and FQGNSA. CDR3 sequence: CASSLLPGQLYEQYF. The CDR3 nucleotides read TGTGCCAGCAGTCTTCTCCCGGGACAGTTATACGAGCAGTACTTC.

This clone was counted many times. The chain links TRBV5-1 to TRBJ1-2; 11 bases agree with TRBD1. This CDR3 region has 17 residues. V shed 1 base and J 2 bases; nucleotides not matched to a gene: 7. Germline CDR1 and CDR2: SGHRS and YFSETQ. The CDR3 DNA sequence: TGCGCCAGCAGCTTGCCGGACAGGGGGCAGTGGAACTATGGCTACACCTTC. The encoded protein is CASSLPDRGQWNYGYTF. The whole variable domain, filled in from reference TRBV5-1 and TRBJ1-2, reads KAGVTQTPRYLIKTRGQQVTLSCSPISGHRSVSWYQQTPGQGLQFLFEYFSETQRNKGNFPGRFSGRQFSNSRSEMNVSTLELGDSALYLCASSLPDRGQWNYGYTFGSGTRLTVV.

This clone was found many times. This rearrangement joins TRBV11-2 to TRBJ2-3; the match to TRBD2 covers 12 bases. The J segment lost 0 bases and the V segment lost 5 bases, leaving 6 bases of the junction unmatched. Germline V gene data show CDR1 as SGHAT and CDR2 as FQNNGV. The CDR3 loop spans 17 amino acids. The DNA of the CDR3 is TGTGCCAGCAGCCTCCGGACTAGCGGGGTTAGCACAGATACGCAGTATTTT. Translating gives CASSLRTSGVSTDTQYF. The full variable domain, in which reference TRBV11-2 and TRBJ2-3 provide the parts outside the CDR3, is EAGVAQSPRYKIIEKRQSVAFWCNPISGHATLYWYQQILGQGPKLLIQFQNNGVVDDSQLPKDRFSAERLKGVDSTLKIQPAKLEDSAVYLCASSLRTSGVSTDTQYFGPGTRLTVL.

Comment on this clone: Since a much larger clone is just one base distant, this may be a read error. The chain combines TRBV29-1 with TRBJ2-5; D could derive from TRBD1 or TRBD2 (5 bases each). The CDR3 is 13 residues long. The germline gives CDR1 SQVTM, CDR2 ANQGSEA. V was cut by 2 bases and J by 5 bases, with 12 bases left in between. CDR3 sequence (DNA): TGCAGCGTTGAACCCAGGGTAGCGGAGACCCAGTACTTC. Its translation: CSVEPRVAETQYF.

This clone was picked up many times. The chain couples TRBV11-2 to TRBJ1-1; D unresolved. The CDR3 totals 13 residues. Trimming took 3 bases from V and 1 from J, leaving 6 bases between them. Per germline, CDR1 SGHAT and CDR2 FQNNGV. The CDR3 sequence: CASSFAQNTEAFF. The CDR3 DNA is TGTGCCAGCAGCTTCGCACAGAACACTGAAGCTTTCTTT.

This clone has ten or more counts. The chain carries TRBV5-1 and TRBJ1-1; the D gene is possibly TRBD1 (5 bases). Deletions cut 2 bases from V and 0 bases from J, with 20 bases between. The V gene's germline CDR1 is SGHRS and CDR2 YFSETQ. The length of the CDR3 is 18 residues. DNA of the CDR3: TGCGCCAGCAGCTTAGCAACCCTAAATCGGGGCCTGAACACTGAAGCTTTCTTT. It yields the protein CASSLATLNRGLNTEAFF.

By frequency in the sample, this clone is medium-sized (0.01 to 0.1%). The chain couples TRBV12-3 or TRBV12-4 to TRBJ1-2, with 9 bases matching TRBD1. The CDR3 is made up of 12 amino acids. V gave up 8 bases and J gave up 7 bases; unmatched junction bases: 5. The CDR3 reads CASGGQGFGYTF. CDR3 coding DNA: TGTGCCAGCGGGGGACAGGGTTTTGGCTACACCTTC.

This clone was found many times. The chain recombines TRBV28 with TRBJ2-5; D remains unclear. Germline CDR1 reads MDHEN; CDR2 reads SYDVKM. This CDR3 comprises 15 residues. The V end lost 2 bases, the J end lost 5 bases, and 15 bases lay between the germline ends. The CDR3 DNA reads TGTGCCAGCAGTTTAGCCTTGAGGTTGGGGGAGACCCAGTACTTC. Its protein product is CASSLALRLGETQYF. Together with reference TRBV28 and TRBJ2-5, the CDR3 gives the full variable domain: DVKVTQSSRYLVKRTGEKVFLECVQDMDHENMFWYRQDPGLGLRLIYFSYDVKMKEKGDIPEGYSVSREKKERFSLILESASTNQTSMYLCASSLALRLGETQYFGPGTRLLVL.

This clone was seen at least ten times. A much larger clonotype is one base distant, so this may be a read error. The chain recombines TRBV28 with TRBJ1-1; D is ambiguous. Germline assignment: CDR1 MDHEN and CDR2 SYDVKM. The CDR3 sequence is 12 residues long. The CDR3 region is CASKDQTTGAFF. The CDR3 DNA sequence: TGTGCCAGCAAAGATCAGACGACTGGAGCTTTCTTT.

To note about this clone: A much larger clonotype is one base distant, so this may be a read error. The chain joins TRBV7-3 to TRBJ2-2; D is possibly TRBD2 (6 bases). The germline CDR1 and CDR2 sequences are SGHTA and FQGTGA. V was shortened by 5 bases and J by 5 bases, with 15 bases between the two germline ends. This CDR3 is built from 15 residues. CDR3 DNA sequence: TGTGCCAGCAGCCCAAGACTAGAGGGGACCGGGGAGCTGTTTTTT. Translation: CASSPRLEGTGELFF.

This clone appeared many times. The chain has TRBV30 and TRBJ1-1; TRBD1 aligns across 9 bases. The CDR3 is 12 residues long. Germline V gene sequence: CDR1 GTSNPN, CDR2 SVGIG (reference sequence). J gave up 7 bases and V 3 bases, and 3 bases lay outside the gene matches. The DNA for the CDR3 is TGTGCCTGGAGCCAGGGACAGGGTGAAGCTTTCTTT. Translation gives CAWSQGQGEAFF.

This clone was picked up many times. The chain carries TRBV15 and TRBJ1-1; D is ambiguous. There are 14 residues in the CDR3. Trimming pared 1 base from V and 0 bases from J, leaving 6 bases between. Germline V CDR1 and CDR2: LNHNV, YYDKDF (reference sequence). CDR3 in DNA: TGTGCCACCAGCAGAGTGGGAATGAACACTGAAGCTTTCTTT. This translates into CATSRVGMNTEAFF.

This clone was observed many times. The J gene is TRBJ1-5, the V gene TRBV9; D ambiguous. The V gene's germline CDR1 is SGDLS and CDR2 YYNGEE. V was trimmed by 4 bases and J by 0 bases, leaving 8 bases between them. This CDR3 region has 14 residues. CDR3 in DNA: TGTGCCAGCAGCCCCGGCGGTAGCAATCAGCCCCAGCATTTT. Translating gives CASSPGGSNQPQHF.

Notes on this clone: With a much larger clone just one base away, this may be a read error. The CDR3 coding sequence is TGCAGTGCCCGACAGGGATTGATCAATCAGCCCCAGCATTTT. Its protein product is CSARQGLINQPQHF. The chain recombines TRBV20-1 with TRBJ1-5; TRBD1 matches at 7 bases. CDR1 is DFQATT, CDR2 SNEGSKA, per germline (reference sequence). The CDR3 loop spans 14 amino acids. J gave up 3 bases and V 6 bases, and 8 bases lay outside the gene matches.

To note about this clone: A single base separates this from a much larger clone, so it may be a read error. V usage is TRBV4-2 and J usage is TRBJ1-1; D possibly corresponds to TRBD1 (5 bases). This CDR3 comprises 13 residues. From germline, CDR1 is LGHNA and CDR2 YNFKEQ. The CDR3 region has the DNA TGTGCCAGCAGCCAAGAGGGGTGGGGGATGACTCTCTTT. Amino acids: CASSQEGWGMTLF.

This clone was counted many times. This chain uses TRBV10-3 with TRBJ1-6, with D possibly being TRBD1 (5 bases). The length of the CDR3 is 13 residues. CDR1 and CDR2 (germline): ENHRY, SYGVKD. Trimming took 0 bases from V and 9 from J, leaving 6 bases between them. CDR3 in DNA: TGTGCCATCAGTGAGTCTCAGGGTTCACCCCTCCACTTT. Translating gives CAISESQGSPLHF.

The chain joins TRBV10-3 to TRBJ1-5; TRBD1 might be the D (6 bases). V was clipped by 6 bases and J by 3 bases, with 12 bases between them. The CDR3 has 14 residues. Germline V gene lookup returns CDR1 ENHRY and CDR2 SYGVKD. The CDR3 loop is CAISVGQNNQPQHF. In DNA form, the CDR3 reads TGTGCCATCAGCGTTGGACAGAACAATCAGCCCCAGCATTTT.

For this clone: This may be a read error: a much more frequent sequence differs by one nucleotide. The chain couples TRBV5-4 to TRBJ2-2; the match to TRBD1 covers 9 bases. Germline CDR1 and CDR2: SGHNT and YYREEE (reference sequence). The CDR3 has 16 amino acids. This chain's CDR3 is CASSFRTGVNSGELFF. DNA for the CDR3: TGTGCCAGCAGCTTCCGGACAGGGGTGAACTCCGGGGAGCTGTTTTTT.

In this sample, this clone turned up many times. The gene calls are TRBV28 and TRBJ2-5, with 11 positions matching TRBD2. With 6 bases clipped from V and 4 bases from J, the junction kept 4 bases outside the gene matches. Looked up from germline, CDR1 is MDHEN and CDR2 is SYDVKM. The CDR3 totals 14 residues. The CDR3 sequence is CASRTSGVSETQYF. DNA of the CDR3: TGTGCCAGCAGGACTAGCGGGGTATCAGAGACCCAGTACTTC. Looking up the rest from reference TRBV28 and TRBJ2-5 gives the full variable domain: DVKVTQSSRYLVKRTGEKVFLECVQDMDHENMFWYRQDPGLGLRLIYFSYDVKMKEKGDIPEGYSVSREKKERFSLILESASTNQTSMYLCASRTSGVSETQYFGPGTRLLVL.

The chain uses TRBV6-1 and TRBJ2-7; 8 nucleotides align to TRBD1. The V and J ends lost 4 bases and 6 bases, in that order; junction bases with no gene match: 14. The CDR3 contains 16 residues. Germline V gene data show CDR1 as MNHNS and CDR2 as SASEGT. The CDR3 DNA reads as TGTGCCAGCAGTGGGACAGGGAAGGGGGTCCTCTGCGAGCAGTACTTC. Its translation: CASSGTGKGVLCEQYF.